The next 27 T cell receptor beta chains were all read from a single sample in a study of blood T cell repertoires in COVID-19. Clones were sequenced by immunoSEQ multiplex PCR, and TCRdb holds only the in-frame ones, with some missing. The table includes under 95,000 clones, around 85% detected once. Sequencing used peripheral blood. The receptors here all came from a man in his sixties or seventies with acute or convalescent COVID-19.

The chain joins TRBV7-9 to TRBJ1-6, with TRBD1 matching over 9 bases. The J segment lost 7 bases and the V segment lost 3 bases, leaving 1 base of the junction unmatched. The germline CDR1 and CDR2 sequences are SEHNR and FQNEAQ (reference sequence). The CDR3 has 14 residues. The CDR3 reads CASSFDRGNSPLHF. The CDR3 DNA reads TGTGCCAGCAGCTTCGACAGGGGGAATTCACCCCTCCACTTT.

This clone turned up a few times. CDR3 nucleotides: TGTGCCACCAGTGATCCAGGGGCCGGGGAGCTGTTTTTT. It specifies CATSDPGAGELFF. The gene calls are TRBV24-1 and TRBJ2-2, with TRBD1 as a possible D gene (6 bases). This CDR3 comprises 13 residues. The V and J ends lost 3 bases and 6 bases respectively, with 7 bases between them. Germline V lookup: CDR1 KGHDR, CDR2 SFDVKD.

In nucleotides, the CDR3 is TGCGCCAGCAGCTTGAGCGCGGGTGGCAATCAGCCCCAGCATTTT. It yields the protein CASSLSAGGNQPQHF. V usage is TRBV5-1 and J usage is TRBJ1-5, with D uncertain. CDR1 and CDR2 (germline): SGHRS, YFSETQ. The CDR3 runs to 15 residues. V shed 1 base and J shed 2 bases, with 10 bases lying between them.

The chain joins TRBV5-8 to TRBJ2-1; D not certain. Germline CDR1 and CDR2: SGHTS and YDEGEE. This CDR3 comprises 12 residues. With 0 bases removed from V and 7 bases from J, the gap between germline ends came to 5 bases. In nucleotides, the CDR3 is TGTGCCAGCAGCTTGGGGCGGAATGAGCAGTTCTTC. Protein sequence: CASSLGRNEQFF.

A few counts support this clone. The chain is built from TRBV29-1 and TRBJ2-3; D not certain. This CDR3 comprises 11 residues. Germline V lookup: CDR1 SQVTM, CDR2 ANQGSEA. The V and J ends lost 4 bases and 6 bases respectively, with 8 bases between them. The CDR3 protein is CSVASPDTQYF. As DNA, the CDR3 is TGCAGCGTTGCCTCTCCGGATACGCAGTATTTT.

This clone was counted once. The genes are TRBV19 and TRBJ2-7, with TRBD2 matching over 7 bases. The CDR3 loop spans 14 amino acids. The trim removed 3 bases at V and 5 bases at J, leaving 7 bases unmatched. The germline V gene encodes CDR1 LNHDA and CDR2 SQIVND (reference sequence). CDR3 sequence: CASSMDTGGHEQYF. In DNA form, the CDR3 reads TGTGCCAGTAGTATGGACACGGGGGGACACGAGCAGTACTTC.

This chain connects TRBV10-3 to TRBJ1-1, with 7 bases that match TRBD1. The V gene end was trimmed by 6 bases and the J gene end by 2 bases; junction bases not matched to a gene: 12. Germline CDR1 reads ENHRY; CDR2 reads SYGVKD. The CDR3 is 16 amino acids. CDR3 amino acids: CAISLNTGQRNTEAFF. The CDR3 DNA reads as TGTGCCATCAGCCTAAACACGGGACAGCGAAACACTGAAGCTTTCTTT.

The chain recombines TRBV5-1 with TRBJ2-1; 8 bases agree with TRBD2. The CDR3 totals 15 residues. Germline CDR1 is SGHRS and CDR2 is YFSETQ. V was clipped by 5 bases and J by 0 bases; unmatched bases: 4. This chain's CDR3 is CASRTSDSSYNEQFF. DNA of the CDR3: TGCGCCAGCAGGACTAGCGATAGCTCCTACAATGAGCAGTTCTTC.

The V call is TRBV5-1, the J call TRBJ1-6; no reliable D call. The germline gives CDR1 SGHRS, CDR2 YFSETQ. Trimming removed 0 bases at V and 2 bases at J, with 12 bases between. This CDR3 has 17 residues. The CDR3 here is CASSLDPSRAYNSPLHF. The CDR3 DNA follows: TGCGCCAGCAGCTTGGACCCCTCTCGGGCCTATAATTCACCCCTCCACTTT.

The chain couples TRBV5-6 to TRBJ2-1; perhaps TRBD1 as D (6 bases). Trimming cost V 2 bases and J 8 bases, with 14 bases left between them. The germline CDR1 and CDR2 sequences are SGHDT and YYEEEE. The CDR3 runs to 14 residues. CDR3 in DNA: TGTGCCAGCAGCTTTACAGGGAAGGTCGATGAGCAGTTCTTC. Translated: CASSFTGKVDEQFF.

The rearrangement joins TRBV10-3 to TRBJ2-3, with 15 bases identical to TRBD2. V shed 3 bases, J shed 3 bases, and the junction held 7 bases outside the gene matches. CDR3 length: 18 residues. In germline, CDR1 is ENHRY, CDR2 SYGVKD. CDR3 sequence: CAISDSGLAGGPTDTQYF. The CDR3 DNA reads as TGTGCCATCAGTGACTCCGGACTAGCGGGGGGGCCTACAGATACGCAGTATTTT.

The J gene is TRBJ1-1, the V gene TRBV7-6; D not resolved. Trimming shortened V by 1 base and J by 4 bases, and 19 bases separated the two germline ends. This CDR3 is 17 amino acids long. Germline V CDR1 and CDR2: SGHVS, FNYEAQ. The CDR3 is CASSLGFRDAEGTEAFF. The CDR3 DNA reads TGTGCCAGCAGCTTAGGCTTTAGGGATGCTGAGGGCACTGAAGCTTTCTTT.

This chain uses TRBV28 with TRBJ2-2; 7 positions match TRBD2. J lost 8 bases, V lost 6 bases, and 9 bases had no gene match. The length of the CDR3 is 14 residues. The germline CDR1 and CDR2 sequences are MDHEN and SYDVKM. For the CDR3, the DNA is TGTGCCAGCAGGGACGGGACTACCACTGGGGAGCTGTTTTTT. Translation gives CASRDGTTTGELFF.

The rearrangement joins TRBV29-1 to TRBJ1-2, with 7 positions matching TRBD1. The CDR3 is 13 amino acids. The V gene end was trimmed by 5 bases and the J gene end by 6 bases; junction bases not matched to a gene: 9. CDR1 and CDR2 from the germline V gene are SQVTM and ANQGSEA. CDR3 amino acids: CSVPWTGWNGYTF. The CDR3, as DNA: TGCAGCGTTCCTTGGACAGGCTGGAATGGCTACACCTTC.

This clone was observed a handful of times. The CDR3: CASSPLQGQVTEAFF. The CDR3, as DNA: TGTGCCAGCTCACCCCTACAGGGACAGGTCACTGAAGCTTTCTTT. V gene TRBV18 combines with J gene TRBJ1-1, with 8 bases matching TRBD1. Germline values: CDR1 KGHSH, CDR2 LQKENI. This CDR3 is 15 amino acids long. With 3 bases clipped from V and 4 bases from J, the junction kept 7 bases outside the gene matches.

The V gene is TRBV5-1, the J gene TRBJ2-7; possible D gene TRBD1, 5 bases. The CDR3 runs to 14 residues. Germline V lookup: CDR1 SGHRS, CDR2 YFSETQ. The V gene lost 1 base and the J gene lost 0 bases, with 8 bases spanning the gap. CDR3 amino acids: CASSLRGNSYEQYF. The CDR3 region has the DNA TGCGCCAGCAGCTTGAGGGGCAACTCCTACGAGCAGTACTTC.

This clone appeared a single time. The rearrangement joins TRBV19 to TRBJ1-5; 8 bases align to TRBD1. The CDR3 extends over 15 amino acids. CDR1 LNHDA and CDR2 SQIVND come from the germline V gene (reference sequence). V was clipped by 7 bases and J by 1 base; unmatched bases: 6. CDR3 in amino acids: CASTPRGRSNQPQHF. The CDR3 DNA reads TGTGCCAGTACCCCCAGGGGGCGAAGCAATCAGCCCCAGCATTTT.

This clone has more than one count but fewer than ten. The chain combines TRBV5-1 with TRBJ2-2; possibly TRBD1 for D (6 bases). Germline-derived CDR1 and CDR2 are SGHRS and YFSETQ. This CDR3 spans 15 amino acids. Trimming took 4 bases from V and 2 from J, leaving 12 bases between them. CDR3 in DNA: TGCGCCAGCAGCACAAACAGGGCTAACACCGGGGAGCTGTTTTTT. Protein product: CASSTNRANTGELFF.

The table lists this clone with a count of one. V usage is TRBV11-2 and J usage is TRBJ2-2, with D possibly TRBD1 on 6 matching bases. Per germline, CDR1 SGHAT and CDR2 FQNNGV. V lost 5 bases to trimming and J lost 5 bases, with 12 bases between them. The CDR3 sequence is 14 residues long. CDR3 sequence: CASSREGETGELFF. The CDR3 DNA reads as TGTGCCAGCAGCCGAGAGGGGGAGACCGGGGAGCTGTTTTTT.

The CDR3 protein is CASSTPSGGQGRNYGYTF. The CDR3 coding sequence is TGTGCCAGCAGCACACCCTCGGGGGGACAGGGGAGAAACTATGGCTACACCTTC. The V gene is TRBV9, the J gene TRBJ1-2; TRBD1 agrees at 10 bases. V dropped 4 bases and J dropped 2; count of bases not matched to a gene: 14. This CDR3 contains 18 residues. From germline, CDR1 is SGDLS and CDR2 YYNGEE.

This clone has just one count. The chain recombines TRBV3-1 (or the pseudogene TRBV3-2) with TRBJ1-1, with a tentative D call TRBD1 (6 bases). This CDR3 region has 14 residues. The V gene lost 4 bases and the J gene lost 4 bases, with 13 bases spanning the gap. Germline V gene sequence: CDR1 LGHDT, CDR2 YNNKEL (reference sequence). The CDR3 sequence: CASSRAQGGTEAFF. CDR3 nucleotide sequence: TGTGCCAGCAGCCGAGCCCAAGGGGGCACTGAAGCTTTCTTT.

The chain combines TRBV10-3 with TRBJ2-6; D possibly corresponds to TRBD1 (5 bases). Germline CDR1 ENHRY, CDR2 SYGVKD. The CDR3 contains 14 residues. V was trimmed by 7 bases and J by 0 bases, leaving 7 bases between them. CDR3 in DNA: TGTGCCATCAAAGGGGTCTCTGGGGCCAACGTCCTGACTTTC. Amino acid sequence: CAIKGVSGANVLTF.

The rearrangement links TRBV19 to TRBJ2-5; D gene ambiguous. The CDR3 consists of 14 residues. CDR1 is LNHDA and CDR2 is SQIVND in the germline V gene (reference sequence). Trimming shortened V by 7 bases and J by 5 bases, and 17 bases separated the two germline ends. In nucleotides, the CDR3 is TGTGCCAGTAAGGAGCGAGGCTTCCAGGAGACCCAGTACTTC. As protein: CASKERGFQETQYF.

This clone appeared a few times. This chain connects TRBV2 to TRBJ1-4, with 8 bases fitting TRBD1. In germline, CDR1 is SNHLY, CDR2 FYNNEI. Trimming took 5 bases from V and 3 from J; bases not matched to a gene: 5. This CDR3 has 15 residues. The CDR3 coding sequence is TGTGCCAGCAGTTCACAGGGGGTCTCTAATGAAAAACTGTTTTTT. Its translation is CASSSQGVSNEKLFF.

V and J are TRBV7-9 and TRBJ2-3; 7 nucleotides match TRBD1. The germline gives CDR1 SEHNR, CDR2 FQNEAQ (reference sequence). The junction had 14 bases not matched to a gene; V was cut back by 4 bases and J by 4 bases. This CDR3 comprises 17 residues. The CDR3 DNA sequence: TGTGCCAGCAGCTCCACTATCAGACAGGGACGGGCAGATACGCAGTATTTT. It codes for CASSSTIRQGRADTQYF.

The chain links TRBV28 to TRBJ1-5; D ambiguous. CDR3 length equals 14 residues. Germline lookup yields CDR1 MDHEN and CDR2 SYDVKM. The V end lost 2 bases, the J end lost 7 bases, and 12 bases lay between the germline ends. The CDR3 coding sequence is TGTGCCAGCAGTTTACCGGGTTTTAGCCAGCCCCAGCATTTT. Protein sequence: CASSLPGFSQPQHF.

The V and J genes are TRBV13 and TRBJ2-1, with a possible D match to TRBD2 (5 bases). CDR1 is PRHDT and CDR2 is FYEKMQ in the germline V gene (reference sequence). This CDR3 is 16 amino acids long. V was trimmed by 5 bases and J by 5 bases, leaving 19 bases between them. CDR3 DNA: TGTGCCAGCAGCCCCCCACAGAGCTGGGGAGACAATGAGCAGTTCTTC. Protein: CASSPPQSWGDNEQFF.